These T cell receptor beta chains were read from a single sample in a study of cytotoxic CD8 clonotypes in ibrutinib-treated CLL. Sequencing used immunoSEQ multiplex PCR; TCRdb keeps in-frame clones, though not all of them. Altogether 120,000 to 150,000 clones are present, 75% to 95% being singletons, with the ten largest covering about a tenth. This specimen consisted of PBMCs, obtained after 12 months of ibrutinib treatment. The receptors were sampled from a human donor with chronic lymphocytic leukemia. The CDR3 runs from the conserved cysteine through the conserved F or W. Each record gives: CDR3 DNA, CDR3 protein, V gene, clone size, J gene, D gene. D genes are given only for firm matches. Size is stated for part of the rows, as once, few or many counts, or as a class when the clone is expanded.

TGTGCCAGCAGCTTTTTCGCGGCGCGGGAGCGCACAGATACGCAGTATTTT	CASSFFAARERTDTQYF	TRBV5-6	NA	TRBJ2-3	TRBD2
TGTGCCAGCAGTGAAGAAAGGGGCACGGTGGGGATGGCTTTCTTT	CASSEERGTVGMAFF	TRBV25-1	NA	TRBJ1-1	NA
TGTGCCAGCTCACCGGTGGGCGGACAAGAGACCCAGTACTTC	CASSPVGGQETQYF	TRBV18	NA	TRBJ2-5	NA
TGTGCCTGGGAGGGACAGGGGGAGACCCAGTACTTC	CAWEGQGETQYF	TRBV30	NA	TRBJ2-5	TRBD1
TGCGCCAGTCGGGCGGGGACCTACGAGCAGTACTTC	CASRAGTYEQYF	TRBV5-1	NA	TRBJ2-7	NA
TGCGCCAGCAGCCCCCCCTCAGCTCCCCACGAGCAGTACTTC	CASSPPSAPHEQYF	TRBV5-1	NA	TRBJ2-7	NA
TGTGCCTGGAGTCTCCGGGGGACAGGGGGTGAAAAACTGTTTTTT	CAWSLRGTGGEKLFF	TRBV30	NA	TRBJ1-4	TRBD1
TGTGCCAGTAGTAAAGGGGAAGAGACCCAGTACTTC	CASSKGEETQYF	TRBV19	NA	TRBJ2-5	NA
TGCAGCGTTGAGAAAGATAAGTACAATGAGCAGTTCTTC	CSVEKDKYNEQFF	TRBV29-1	NA	TRBJ2-1	NA
TGTGCCAGCAGTTACGGGTATGAGCAGTTCTTC	CASSYGYEQFF	TRBV6-5	NA	TRBJ2-1	NA
TGTGCCAGCAGTTACAGGGGGACTTTCGGAAAACTGTTTTTT	CASSYRGTFGKLFF	TRBV6-5	NA	TRBJ1-4	NA
TGTGCCAGCAGTTTAAAACACGAGCAGTACTTC	CASSLKHEQYF	TRBV27	NA	TRBJ2-7	NA
TGCGCCAGCAGCTATGATGGTGAGAGCCAAGAGACCCAGTACTTC	CASSYDGESQETQYF	TRBV5-1	NA	TRBJ2-5	NA
TGTGCCAGCGCCCCTAGCGGGAGGTGGGACAATGAGCAGTTCTTC	CASAPSGRWDNEQFF	TRBV11-3	NA	TRBJ2-1	TRBD2
TGTGCCAGCTCACCACCGGGTAATGGGGGTCCCACTGAAGCTTTCTTT	CASSPPGNGGPTEAFF	TRBV18	NA	TRBJ1-1	NA
TGCAGTGCCGACGAGGGGACCCAGTACTTC	CSADEGTQYF	TRBV20-1	once	TRBJ2-5	NA
TGTGCCAGCAGTCGGGGGGAAGGAGGTAGGAACATTCAGTACTTC	CASSRGEGGRNIQYF	TRBV7-2	NA	TRBJ2-4	TRBD2
TGTGCCAGCAGCGGATGGGGCAATCAGCCCCAGCATTTT	CASSGWGNQPQHF	TRBV7-8	NA	TRBJ1-5	NA
TGTGCCAGCAGTTTAGGGGGCGGGGGAGCCGCCTACGAGCAGTACTTC	CASSLGGGGAAYEQYF	TRBV28	NA	TRBJ2-7	NA
TGTGCCAGCAGCCTCCACAGACTAGCGGGTTTACAAGAGACCCAGTACTTC	CASSLHRLAGLQETQYF	TRBV28	NA	TRBJ2-5	TRBD2
TGCGCCAGCAGCCCTTACACAGATACGCAGTATTTT	CASSPYTDTQYF	TRBV5-1	NA	TRBJ2-3	NA
TGTGCCACCAGCAGAGATTCGTATGGGGGGGTAATAGGAACAGATACGCAGTATTTT	CATSRDSYGGVIGTDTQYF	TRBV15	once	TRBJ2-3	TRBD2
TGTGCCAGCAGCTTAGATCTGATCCTGGATATTAGGGAGGGGGAGCAGTTCTTC	CASSLDLILDIREGEQFF	TRBV11-2	NA	TRBJ2-1	TRBD2
TGTGCCAGCAGTTTTGGGACAGGGGCGGGGCAGCCCCAGCATTTT	CASSFGTGAGQPQHF	TRBV28	NA	TRBJ1-5	TRBD1
TGTGCCAGCATGGTTAGCGGATCTGGGGAGACCCAGTACTTC	CASMVSGSGETQYF	TRBV27	NA	TRBJ2-5	NA
TGTGCCATCGCGGGACTAGCGGGATCCGGGGAGCTGTTTTTT	CAIAGLAGSGELFF	TRBV10-3	NA	TRBJ2-2	TRBD2
TGCGCCAGCCGAGGGGGACCTTTAAACACTGAAGCTTTCTTT	CASRGGPLNTEAFF	TRBV10-2	NA	TRBJ1-1	NA
TGTGCCAGCTCACCACAGGGGGCAAACATTCAGTACTTC	CASSPQGANIQYF	TRBV18	NA	TRBJ2-4	TRBD1
TGCGCCAGCACGACGGGCGGGACAGTTTACACCGGGGAGCTGTTTTTT	CASTTGGTVYTGELFF	TRBV5-1	NA	TRBJ2-2	NA
TGCAGCGTTTCTACAGGGATGGGCAATCAGCCCCAGCATTTT	CSVSTGMGNQPQHF	TRBV29-1	NA	TRBJ1-5	NA
TGTGCCAGCAGCTCAAGACTAGCGGGAGCGGAGACCCAGTACTTC	CASSSRLAGAETQYF	TRBV7-9	NA	TRBJ2-5	TRBD2
TGTGCCAGCAGCTTAAACGACGGGTGGGGCGAGACCCAGTACTTC	CASSLNDGWGETQYF	TRBV7-9	NA	TRBJ2-5	NA
TGTGCAAGTCGCTTAAGGCCCATCCCCCGCTACAATGAGCAGTTCTTC	CASRLRPIPRYNEQFF	TRBV12-2	NA	TRBJ2-1	NA
TGTGCCAGTAATTCCGGTGGTAAGGGCTTCAAGCCCCAGCATTTT	CASNSGGKGFKPQHF	TRBV19	NA	TRBJ1-5	NA
TGTGCCAGCAGCTGGGTGGGGGACAGGGATGAAAAACTGTTTTTT	CASSWVGDRDEKLFF	TRBV7-9	NA	TRBJ1-4	TRBD1
TGTGCCTGGAGTGTAACAGTCACTGAAGCTTTCTTT	CAWSVTVTEAFF	TRBV30	NA	TRBJ1-1	NA
TGTGCCAGCGGCCCCTCGGGACTAGCGGGTTACAATGAGCAGTTCTTC	CASGPSGLAGYNEQFF	TRBV28	NA	TRBJ2-1	TRBD2
TGTGCCATCAGTGATCGTGTGATTACCGAAATACAGCCCCAGCATTTT	CAISDRVITEIQPQHF	TRBV10-3	NA	TRBJ1-5	NA
TGTGCCAGCAGTTCCGACGGACTGCTGAACACTGAAGCTTTCTTT	CASSSDGLLNTEAFF	TRBV27	NA	TRBJ1-1	NA
TGTGCCAGCTCACCCTCCAGGGCGGGAGGTATGACAGATACGCAGTATTTT	CASSPSRAGGMTDTQYF	TRBV28	NA	TRBJ2-3	TRBD2
TGTGCCAGCAGCCCCTCCCCCTACGAGCAGTACTTC	CASSPSPYEQYF	TRBV27	NA	TRBJ2-7	NA
TGTGCCACCAGCAGACCTGCTACGGGGACCACTAATGAAAAACTGTTTTTT	CATSRPATGTTNEKLFF	TRBV15	NA	TRBJ1-4	NA
TGTGCCAGCAGCTTAGGGGGGAACGACAGGGGATCATATGGCTACACCTTC	CASSLGGNDRGSYGYTF	TRBV7-2	NA	TRBJ1-2	TRBD1
TGTGCCAGCAGCTACCGCCCCCTCGGACAGAGGGGAAACACCATATATTTT	CASSYRPLGQRGNTIYF	TRBV4-2	NA	TRBJ1-3	NA
TGCAGCGTACAAGACAATGAGCAGTTCTTC	CSVQDNEQFF	TRBV29-1	NA	TRBJ2-1	NA